The 7 T cell receptor beta chains reported below all come from one sample, sequenced in a study of CD8+CD57+ T cells in acquired aplastic anemia. The sequenced patients had an expansion of CD8+CD57+ cells seen by flow cytometry. Researchers used genomic DNA as the template to profile TCR beta VDJ and CDR3. In TCRdb, the reads were re-called with MiXCR into one record per CDR3 protein. The sample shows approximately 170,000 distinct CDR3 sequences, less than 60% of them seen only once. The sequenced sample consisted of sorted CD4+, CD8+, or CD8+CD57+ T cells (not recorded which) from PBMCs. These receptors were collected from a human donor with aplastic anemia.

This clonotype came up a few times. Here the CDR3 DNA reads TGTGCCAGCAGGGACGGGGGGTTCGGCACTGAAGCTTTCTTT. It yields the protein CASRDGGFGTEAFF. The genes are TRBV5-6 and TRBJ1-1; perhaps TRBD1 as D (5 bases). The CDR3 is made up of 14 amino acids. Germline-derived CDR1 and CDR2 are SGHDT and YYEEEE. Trimming removed 5 bases from V and 4 bases from J, with 15 bases in between. Full variable domain (remainder filled in from reference TRBV5-6 and TRBJ1-1): DAGVTQSPTHLIKTRGQQVTLRCSPKSGHDTVSWYQQALGQGPQFIFQYYEEEERQRGNFPDRFSGHQFPNYSSELNVNALLLGDSALYLCASRDGGFGTEAFFGQGTRLTVV.

A word on this clonotype: One end of the junction does not line up with germline, which may come from a read error. The chain uses TRBV6-5 and TRBJ1-2; 12 positions match TRBD1. The CDR3 totals 15 residues. Looked up from germline, CDR1 is MNHEY and CDR2 is SVGAGI. The DNA of the CDR3 is TGTGCCAGCAGTTACGGGACAGGGGGCAACTATGGTTACACCTTC. Its translation: CASSYGTGGNYGYTF.

This clonotype was recorded many times. The rearrangement joins TRBV7-9 to TRBJ2-7; 14 nucleotides match TRBD2. Germline values: CDR1 SEHNR, CDR2 FQNEAQ (reference sequence). The CDR3 sequence is 15 residues long. Losses at the gene ends were 5 bases for V and 8 bases for J; bases not matched to a gene: 8. The CDR3 spells CASSPTSGGALKQYF. The CDR3 DNA sequence: TGTGCCAGCAGCCCGACTAGCGGGGGGGCCCTAAAGCAGTACTTC.

Ten or more counts support this clonotype. CDR3 coding DNA: TGTGCCAGCAGCTTAGACAGGGGAAGCAATCAGCCCCAGCATTTT. Translated, it gives CASSLDRGSNQPQHF. The chain combines TRBV7-2 with TRBJ1-5; 7 bases map to TRBD1. The junction had 1 base not matched to a gene; V was cut back by 1 base and J by 1 base. This CDR3 is built from 15 residues. Germline V gives CDR1 SGHTA, CDR2 FQGNSA.

The chain carries TRBV11-1 and TRBJ2-1, with D unresolved. Germline assignment: CDR1 SGHAT and CDR2 FQDESV (reference sequence). The CDR3 extends over 14 amino acids. Between the trimmed V and J ends, which lost 0 bases and 5 bases, there was a span of 8 bases. CDR3 sequence (DNA): TGTGCCAGCAGCTTAGCCGGCAGGAACAATGAGCAGTTCTTC. It yields the protein CASSLAGRNNEQFF.

This chain joins TRBV2 and TRBJ2-3; possible D gene TRBD1, 5 bases. Germline values: CDR1 SNHLY, CDR2 FYNNEI. Trimming removed 4 bases from V and 7 bases from J, with 12 bases in between. The CDR3 sequence is 13 residues long. In nucleotides, the CDR3 is TGTGCCAGCAGTGGAGACAGCGCTAATACGCAGTATTTT. It is translated as CASSGDSANTQYF.

This clonotype appeared many times. This CDR3 reads CSASPTGGSYEQYV. CDR3 in DNA: TGCAGTGCTAGCCCTACAGGGGGCTCCTACGAGCAGTACGTC. The chain employs TRBV20-1 and TRBJ2-7; 8 bases match TRBD1. The CDR3 runs 14 residues. The trim removed 3 bases at V and 0 bases at J, leaving 4 bases unmatched. Germline CDR1 reads DFQATT; CDR2 reads SNEGSKA (reference sequence).